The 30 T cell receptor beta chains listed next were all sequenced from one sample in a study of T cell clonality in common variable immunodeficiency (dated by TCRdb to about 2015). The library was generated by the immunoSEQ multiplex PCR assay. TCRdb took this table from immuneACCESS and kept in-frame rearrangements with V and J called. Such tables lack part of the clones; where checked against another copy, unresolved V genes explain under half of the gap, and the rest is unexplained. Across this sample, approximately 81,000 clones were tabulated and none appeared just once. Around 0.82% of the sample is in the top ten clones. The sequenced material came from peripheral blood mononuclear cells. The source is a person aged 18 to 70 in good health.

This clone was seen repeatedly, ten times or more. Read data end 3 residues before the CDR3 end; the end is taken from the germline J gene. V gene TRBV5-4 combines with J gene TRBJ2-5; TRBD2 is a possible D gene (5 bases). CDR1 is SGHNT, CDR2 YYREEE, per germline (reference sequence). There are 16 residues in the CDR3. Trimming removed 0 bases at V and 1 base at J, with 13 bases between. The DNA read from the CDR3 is TGTGCCAGCAGCTTGGGCGACTACGACCTCCAAGAGACC. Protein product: CASSLGDYDLQET. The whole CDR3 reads CASSLGDYDLQETQYF.

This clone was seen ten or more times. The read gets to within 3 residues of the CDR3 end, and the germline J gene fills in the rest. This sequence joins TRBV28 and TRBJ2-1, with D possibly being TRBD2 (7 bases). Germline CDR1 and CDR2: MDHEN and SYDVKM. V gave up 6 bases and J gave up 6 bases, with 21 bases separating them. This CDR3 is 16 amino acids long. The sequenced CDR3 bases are TGTGCCAGCAGCATAACCGGACAGCGCGGGGGCAATGAG. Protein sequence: CASSITGQRGGNE. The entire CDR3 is CASSITGQRGGNEQFF.

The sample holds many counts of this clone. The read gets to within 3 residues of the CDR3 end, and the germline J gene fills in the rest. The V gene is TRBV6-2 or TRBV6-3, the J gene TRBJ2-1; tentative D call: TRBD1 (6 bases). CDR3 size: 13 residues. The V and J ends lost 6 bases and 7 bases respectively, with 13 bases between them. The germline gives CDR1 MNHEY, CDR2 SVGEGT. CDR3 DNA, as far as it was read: TGTGCCAGCAGACACCTAGGGGGAAATGAG. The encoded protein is CASRHLGGNE. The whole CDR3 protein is CASRHLGGNEQFF.

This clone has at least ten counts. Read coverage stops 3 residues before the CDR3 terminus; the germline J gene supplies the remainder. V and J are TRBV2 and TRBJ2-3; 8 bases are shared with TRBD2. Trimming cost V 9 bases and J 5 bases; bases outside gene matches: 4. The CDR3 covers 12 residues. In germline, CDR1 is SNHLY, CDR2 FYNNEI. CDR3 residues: CASSGIIDTQYF. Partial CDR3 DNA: TGTGCCAGTAGCGGGATAATAGATACG.

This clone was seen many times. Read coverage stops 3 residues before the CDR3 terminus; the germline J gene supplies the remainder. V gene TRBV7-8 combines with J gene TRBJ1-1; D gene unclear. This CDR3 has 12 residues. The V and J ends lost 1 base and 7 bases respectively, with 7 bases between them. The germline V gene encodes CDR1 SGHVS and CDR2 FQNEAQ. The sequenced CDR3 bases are TGTGCCAGCAGCTTAGGTCAGGTTGAA. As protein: CASSLGQVE. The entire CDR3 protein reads CASSLGQVEAFF.

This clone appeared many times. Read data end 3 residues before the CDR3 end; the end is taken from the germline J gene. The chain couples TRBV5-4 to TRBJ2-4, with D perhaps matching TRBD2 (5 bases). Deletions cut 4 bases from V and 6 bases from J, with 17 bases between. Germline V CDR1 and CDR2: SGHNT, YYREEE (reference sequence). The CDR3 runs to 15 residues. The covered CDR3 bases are TGTGCCAGCAGCGTCAACACGGGGATCAGAAACATT. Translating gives CASSVNTGIRNI. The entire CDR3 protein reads CASSVNTGIRNIQYF.

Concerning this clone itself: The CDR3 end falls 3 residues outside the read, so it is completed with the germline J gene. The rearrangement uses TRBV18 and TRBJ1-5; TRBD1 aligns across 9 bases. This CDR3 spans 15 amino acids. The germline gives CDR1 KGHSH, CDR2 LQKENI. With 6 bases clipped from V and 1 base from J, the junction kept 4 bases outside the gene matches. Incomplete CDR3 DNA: TGTGCCAGCTCCCTCGGGACAGGGAGCAATCAGCCC. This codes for CASSLGTGSNQP. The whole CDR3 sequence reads CASSLGTGSNQPQHF.

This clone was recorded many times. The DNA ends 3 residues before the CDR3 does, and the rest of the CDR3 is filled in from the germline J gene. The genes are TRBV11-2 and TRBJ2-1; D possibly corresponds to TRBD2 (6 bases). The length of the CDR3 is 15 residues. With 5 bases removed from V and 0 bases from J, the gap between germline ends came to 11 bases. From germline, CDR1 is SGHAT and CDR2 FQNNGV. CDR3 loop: CASSPLGGSYNEQFF. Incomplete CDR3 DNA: TGTGCCAGCAGCCCCCTGGGGGGCTCCTACAATGAG.

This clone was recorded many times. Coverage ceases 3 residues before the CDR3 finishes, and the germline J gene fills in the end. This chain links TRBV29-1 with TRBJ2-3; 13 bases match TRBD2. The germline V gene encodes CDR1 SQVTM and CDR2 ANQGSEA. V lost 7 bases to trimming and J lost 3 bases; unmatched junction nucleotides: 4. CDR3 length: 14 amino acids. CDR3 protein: CSARTSGSTDTQYF. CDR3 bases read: TGCAGCGCAAGGACTAGCGGGAGTACAGATACG.

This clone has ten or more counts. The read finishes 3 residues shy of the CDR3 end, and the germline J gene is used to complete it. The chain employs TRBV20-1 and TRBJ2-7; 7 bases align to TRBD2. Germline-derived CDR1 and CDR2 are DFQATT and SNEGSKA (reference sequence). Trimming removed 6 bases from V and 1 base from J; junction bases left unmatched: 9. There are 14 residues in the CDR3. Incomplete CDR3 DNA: TGCAGTGCCACAGCGCTAGCGGCATCCTACGAG. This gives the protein CSATALAASYE. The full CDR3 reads CSATALAASYEQYF.

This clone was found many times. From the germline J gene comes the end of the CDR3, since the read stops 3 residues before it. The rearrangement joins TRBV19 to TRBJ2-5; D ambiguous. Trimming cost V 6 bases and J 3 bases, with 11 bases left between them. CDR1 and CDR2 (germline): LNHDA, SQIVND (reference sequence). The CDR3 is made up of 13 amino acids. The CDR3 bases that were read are TGTGCCAGTAGCCCCAACCGGGAAGAGACC. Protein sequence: CASSPNREET. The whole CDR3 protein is CASSPNREETQYF.

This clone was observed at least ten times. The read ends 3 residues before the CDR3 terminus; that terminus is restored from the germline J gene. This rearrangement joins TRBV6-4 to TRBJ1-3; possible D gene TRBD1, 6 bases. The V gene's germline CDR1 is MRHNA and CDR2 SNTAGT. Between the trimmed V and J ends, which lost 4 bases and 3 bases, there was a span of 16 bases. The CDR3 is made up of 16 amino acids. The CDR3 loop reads CASSGRCRGGGNTIYF. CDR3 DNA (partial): TGTGCCAGCAGTGGAAGGTGTAGGGGGGGTGGAAACACC.

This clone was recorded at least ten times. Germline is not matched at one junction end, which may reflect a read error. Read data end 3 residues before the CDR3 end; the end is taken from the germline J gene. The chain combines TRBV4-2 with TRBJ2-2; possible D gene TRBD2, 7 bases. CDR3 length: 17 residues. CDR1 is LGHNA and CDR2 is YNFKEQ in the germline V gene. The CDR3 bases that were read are TGCGCCAGCAGCCCCGATGGGGCGGGGGCTGACACCGGGGAG. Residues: CASSPDGAGADTGE. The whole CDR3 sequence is CASSPDGAGADTGELFF.

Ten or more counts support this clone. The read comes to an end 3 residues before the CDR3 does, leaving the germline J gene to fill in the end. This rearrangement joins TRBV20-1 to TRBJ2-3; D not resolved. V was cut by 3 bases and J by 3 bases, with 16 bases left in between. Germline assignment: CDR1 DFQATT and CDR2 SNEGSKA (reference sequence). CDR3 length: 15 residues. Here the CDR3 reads CSASPPERTTDTQYF. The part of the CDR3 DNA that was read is TGCAGTGCTAGTCCACCTGAACGCACTACAGATACG.

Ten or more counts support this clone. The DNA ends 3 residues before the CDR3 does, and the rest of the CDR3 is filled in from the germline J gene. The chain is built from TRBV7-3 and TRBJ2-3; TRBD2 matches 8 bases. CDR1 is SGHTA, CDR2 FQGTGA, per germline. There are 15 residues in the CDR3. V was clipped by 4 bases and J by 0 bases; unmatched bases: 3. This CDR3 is CASSSGLVSTDTQYF. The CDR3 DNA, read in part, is TGTGCCAGCAGCTCGGGACTAGTCAGCACAGATACG.

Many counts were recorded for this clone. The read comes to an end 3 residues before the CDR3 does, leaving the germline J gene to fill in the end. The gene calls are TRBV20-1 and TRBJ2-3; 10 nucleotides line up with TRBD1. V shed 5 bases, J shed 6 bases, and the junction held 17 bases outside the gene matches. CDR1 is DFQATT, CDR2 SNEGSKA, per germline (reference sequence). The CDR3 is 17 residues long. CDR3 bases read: TGCAGTGCTCCCTTCCCCGCTAGACAGGGGGCGCGGGATACG. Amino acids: CSAPFPARQGARDT. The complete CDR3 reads CSAPFPARQGARDTQYF.

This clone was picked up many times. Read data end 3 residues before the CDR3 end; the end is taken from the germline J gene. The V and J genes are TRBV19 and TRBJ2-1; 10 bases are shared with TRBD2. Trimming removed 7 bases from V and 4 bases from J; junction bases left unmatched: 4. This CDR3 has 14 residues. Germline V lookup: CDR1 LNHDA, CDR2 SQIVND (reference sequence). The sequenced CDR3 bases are TGTGCCAGTAATCAGCGGGAGGGTTACAATGAG. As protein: CASNQREGYNE. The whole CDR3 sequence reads CASNQREGYNEQFF.

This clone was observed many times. CDR3 residues: CASSIRAGSNQPQHF. The CDR3 DNA, read in part, is TGTGCCAGTAGTATCCGGGCAGGGAGCAATCAGCCC. The rearrangement links TRBV19 to TRBJ1-5, with D possibly being TRBD1 (5 bases). The CDR3 end falls 3 residues outside the read, so it is completed with the germline J gene. Germline values: CDR1 LNHDA, CDR2 SQIVND (reference sequence). The CDR3 totals 15 residues. V was trimmed by 3 bases and J by 1 base, leaving 10 bases between them. Full variable domain (missing parts from reference TRBV19 and TRBJ1-5): DGGITQSPKYLFRKEGQNVTLSCEQNLNHDAMYWYRQDPGQGLRLIYYSQIVNDFQKGDIAEGYSVSREKKESFPLTVTSAQKNPTAFYLCASSIRAGSNQPQHFGDGTRLSIL.

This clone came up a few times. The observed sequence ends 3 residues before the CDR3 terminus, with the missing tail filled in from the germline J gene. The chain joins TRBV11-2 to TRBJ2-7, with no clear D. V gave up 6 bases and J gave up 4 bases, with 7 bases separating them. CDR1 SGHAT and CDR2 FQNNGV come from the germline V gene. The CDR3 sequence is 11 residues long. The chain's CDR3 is CASRNGYEQYF. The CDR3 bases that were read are TGTGCCAGCAGGAACGGGTACGAG.

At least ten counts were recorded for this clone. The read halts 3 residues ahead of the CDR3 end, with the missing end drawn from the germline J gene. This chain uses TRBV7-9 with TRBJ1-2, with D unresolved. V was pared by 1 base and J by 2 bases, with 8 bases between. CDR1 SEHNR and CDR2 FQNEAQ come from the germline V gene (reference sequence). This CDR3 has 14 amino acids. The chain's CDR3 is CASSLEASNYGYTF. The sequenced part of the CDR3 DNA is TGTGCCAGCAGCTTAGAGGCATCAAACTATGGC.

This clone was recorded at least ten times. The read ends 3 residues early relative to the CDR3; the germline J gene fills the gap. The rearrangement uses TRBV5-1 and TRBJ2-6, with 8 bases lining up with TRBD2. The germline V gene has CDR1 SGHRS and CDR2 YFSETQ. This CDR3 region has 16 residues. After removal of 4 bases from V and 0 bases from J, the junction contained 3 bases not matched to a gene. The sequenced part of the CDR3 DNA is TGCGCCAGCAGCCGGGGGGGAGTCTCTGGGGCCAACGTC. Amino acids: CASSRGGVSGANV. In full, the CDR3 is CASSRGGVSGANVLTF. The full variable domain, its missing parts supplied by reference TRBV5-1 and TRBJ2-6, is KAGVTQTPRYLIKTRGQQVTLSCSPISGHRSVSWYQQTPGQGLQFLFEYFSETQRNKGNFPGRFSGRQFSNSRSEMNVSTLELGDSALYLCASSRGGVSGANVLTFGAGSRLTVL.

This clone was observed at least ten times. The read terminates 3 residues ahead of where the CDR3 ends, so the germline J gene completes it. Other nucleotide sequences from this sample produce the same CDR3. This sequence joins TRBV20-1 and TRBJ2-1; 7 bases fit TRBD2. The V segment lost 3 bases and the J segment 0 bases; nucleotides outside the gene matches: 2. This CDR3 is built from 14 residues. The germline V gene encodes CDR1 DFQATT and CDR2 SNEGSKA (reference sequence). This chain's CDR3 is CSARGGSSYNEQFF. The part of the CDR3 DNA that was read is TGCAGTGCTAGGGGCGGGAGCTCCTACAATGAG.

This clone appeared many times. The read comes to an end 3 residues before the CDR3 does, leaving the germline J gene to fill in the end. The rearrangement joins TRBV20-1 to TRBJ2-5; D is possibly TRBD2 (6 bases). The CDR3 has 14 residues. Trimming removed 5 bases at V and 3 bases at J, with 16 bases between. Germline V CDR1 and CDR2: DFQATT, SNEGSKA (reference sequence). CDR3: CSAVAAVGEETQYF. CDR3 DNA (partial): TGCAGTGCTGTAGCGGCGGTAGGAGAAGAGACC.

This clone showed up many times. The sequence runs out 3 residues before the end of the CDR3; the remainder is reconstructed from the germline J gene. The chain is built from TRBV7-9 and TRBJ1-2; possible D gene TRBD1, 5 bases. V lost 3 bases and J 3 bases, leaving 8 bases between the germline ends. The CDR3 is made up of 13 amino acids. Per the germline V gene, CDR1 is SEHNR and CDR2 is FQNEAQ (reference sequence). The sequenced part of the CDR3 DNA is TGTGCCAGCAGCTTGGGGACTGACTATGGC. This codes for CASSLGTDYG. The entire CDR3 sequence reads CASSLGTDYGYTF.

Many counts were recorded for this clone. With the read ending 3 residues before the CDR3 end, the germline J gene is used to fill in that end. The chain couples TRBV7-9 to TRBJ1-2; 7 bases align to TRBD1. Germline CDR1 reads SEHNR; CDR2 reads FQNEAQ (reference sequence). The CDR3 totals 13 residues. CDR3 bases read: TGTGCCAGCAGCAACCGGGACAGTTCCCAC. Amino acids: CASSNRDSSH. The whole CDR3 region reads CASSNRDSSHYTF.

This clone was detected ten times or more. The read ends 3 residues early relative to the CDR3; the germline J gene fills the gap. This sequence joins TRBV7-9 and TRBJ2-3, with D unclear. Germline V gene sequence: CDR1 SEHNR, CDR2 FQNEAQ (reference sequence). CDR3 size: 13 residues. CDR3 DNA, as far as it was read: TGTGCCAGCAGTTCCGGTTTGGTTATCACG. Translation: CASSSGLVIT. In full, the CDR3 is CASSSGLVITQYF.

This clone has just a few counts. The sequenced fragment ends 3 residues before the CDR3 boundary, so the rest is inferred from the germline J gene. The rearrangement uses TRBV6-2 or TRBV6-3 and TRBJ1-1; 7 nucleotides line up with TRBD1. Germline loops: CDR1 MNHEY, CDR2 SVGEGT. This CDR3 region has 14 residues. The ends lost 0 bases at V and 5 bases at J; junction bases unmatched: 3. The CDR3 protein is CASSYSTGRTEAFF. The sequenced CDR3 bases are TGTGCCAGCAGTTACTCGACAGGGCGAACTGAA.

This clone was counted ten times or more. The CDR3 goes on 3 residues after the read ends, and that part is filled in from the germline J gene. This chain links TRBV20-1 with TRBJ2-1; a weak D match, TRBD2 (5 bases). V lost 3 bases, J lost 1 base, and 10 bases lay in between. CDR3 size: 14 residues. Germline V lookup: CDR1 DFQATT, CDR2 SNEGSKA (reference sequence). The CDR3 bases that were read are TGCAGTGCTAGTCTAGCCGTTTCCTACAATGAG. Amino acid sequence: CSASLAVSYNE. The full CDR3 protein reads CSASLAVSYNEQFF.

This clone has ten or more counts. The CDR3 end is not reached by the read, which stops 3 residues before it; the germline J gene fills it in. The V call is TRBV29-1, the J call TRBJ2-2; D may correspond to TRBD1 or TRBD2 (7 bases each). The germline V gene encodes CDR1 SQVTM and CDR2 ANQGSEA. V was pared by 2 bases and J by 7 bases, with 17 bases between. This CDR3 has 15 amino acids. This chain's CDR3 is CSVELGRGLIGELFF. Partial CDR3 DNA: TGCAGCGTTGAATTAGGGAGGGGGCTGATCGGGGAG.

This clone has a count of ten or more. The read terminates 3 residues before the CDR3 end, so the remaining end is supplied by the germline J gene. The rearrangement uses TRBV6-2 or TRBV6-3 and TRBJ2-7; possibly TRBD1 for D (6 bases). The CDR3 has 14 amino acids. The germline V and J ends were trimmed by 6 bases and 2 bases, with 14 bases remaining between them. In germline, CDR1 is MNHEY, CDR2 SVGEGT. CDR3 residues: CASRPGHLTYEQYF. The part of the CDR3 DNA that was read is TGTGCCAGCAGACCGGGACACCTCACCTACGAG.